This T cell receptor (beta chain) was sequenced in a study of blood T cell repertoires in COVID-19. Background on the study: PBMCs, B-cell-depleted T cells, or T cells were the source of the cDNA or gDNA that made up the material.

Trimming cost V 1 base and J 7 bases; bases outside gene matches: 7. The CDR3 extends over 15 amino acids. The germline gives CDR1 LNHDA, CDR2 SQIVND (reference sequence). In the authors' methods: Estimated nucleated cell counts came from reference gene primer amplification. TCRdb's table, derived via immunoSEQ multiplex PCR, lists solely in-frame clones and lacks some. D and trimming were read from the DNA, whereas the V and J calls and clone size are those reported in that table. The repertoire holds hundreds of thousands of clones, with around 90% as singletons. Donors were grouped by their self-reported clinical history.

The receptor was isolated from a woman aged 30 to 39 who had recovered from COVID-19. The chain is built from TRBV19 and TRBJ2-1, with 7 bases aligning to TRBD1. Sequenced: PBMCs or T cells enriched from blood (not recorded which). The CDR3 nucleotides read TGTGCCAGTAGTATAGTGGGGACAGTTATTAATGAGCAGTTCTTC. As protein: CASSIVGTVINEQFF.